This T cell receptor beta chain was found in a study of cytotoxic CD8 clonotypes in ibrutinib-treated CLL. TCRdb's table, derived via immunoSEQ multiplex PCR, lists solely in-frame clones and lacks some. This sample has some 130,000 clones, with approximately 90% found just once. The V gene's germline CDR1 is MNHEY and CDR2 SVGAGI. V gave up 1 base and J gave up 4 bases, with 8 bases separating them. The CDR3 length is 13 residues. This material consisted of PBMCs, taken after 12 months of ibrutinib treatment. This TCR was sampled from a human donor with chronic lymphocytic leukemia. The V gene is TRBV6-5, the J gene TRBJ2-7; D is perhaps TRBD1 (6 bases). The chain's CDR3 is CASSYFGQYEQYF. The CDR3 coding sequence is TGTGCCAGCAGTTACTTTGGACAGTACGAGCAGTACTTC.